This T cell receptor (beta chain) was found in a study of OX40 agonist ivuxolimab in advanced cancers. General study findings and limits: Circulating CD4+ and CD8+ T cells showed clonal expansion by week 6 at 0.1 to 3.0 mg/kg. The antigen specificity of the peripheral T cells (those that were expanded) was not determined.

Data came from immunoSEQ multiplex PCR; TCRdb stores just in-frame clones and leaves some out. The repertoire consists of roughly 80,000 clones, with 84% occurring once and the leading ten covering around 7.5%. On this clone itself: The antigen is not known.

CDR1 is PRHDT, CDR2 FYEKMQ, per germline (reference sequence). The CDR3 totals 15 residues. Trimming cost V 6 bases and J 4 bases; bases outside gene matches: 7. This rearrangement joins TRBV13 to TRBJ2-3; 10 nucleotides agree with TRBD2. This sequence originates from an adult with an advanced solid tumor such as melanoma, head and neck, liver or kidney cancer. Sequenced here: CD4+ or CD8+ T cells sorted from blood, sampled in a trial of the OX40 agonist ivuxolimab. CDR3 nucleotide sequence: TGTGCCAGCAGTCAGCGGGGGGGCGTAGCAGATACGCAGTATTTT. This gives the protein CASSQRGGVADTQYF.